This T cell receptor (beta chain) emerged from a study of radiotherapy plus CTLA-4 blockade in lung cancer. Study-level findings and limits: In blood, TCR clones derived from the tumor expanded after radiotherapy plus ipilimumab. Early blood T cell clone dynamics reportedly forecast response best, with interferon-beta.

The CDR3 has 13 residues. Trimming cost V 4 bases and J 2 bases, with 6 bases left between them. Germline values: CDR1 SGHAT, CDR2 FQDESV (reference sequence). Those with chemo-refractory metastatic non-small-cell lung cancer were treated with focal radiation combined with CTLA-4 blockade using ipilimumab. Clones were read by immunoSEQ multiplex PCR, and TCRdb kept only the in-frame ones, dropping some. The table lists approximately 89,000 clones, around 76% of them singletons, with 4% in the top ten. In the case of this clone: Antigen specificity is unknown.

The chain joins TRBV11-1 to TRBJ1-5, with unresolved D. Sample: peripheral blood, taken from a patient treated with radiotherapy plus ipilimumab. The TCR was taken from a human donor with non-small cell lung cancer who had a partial response to radiotherapy plus ipilimumab. Some clones in this sample may be carry-over from other donors' samples. CDR3 in amino acids: CASSSQGNQPQHF. The CDR3 DNA reads TGTGCCAGCAGCTCCCAGGGCAATCAGCCCCAGCATTTT.